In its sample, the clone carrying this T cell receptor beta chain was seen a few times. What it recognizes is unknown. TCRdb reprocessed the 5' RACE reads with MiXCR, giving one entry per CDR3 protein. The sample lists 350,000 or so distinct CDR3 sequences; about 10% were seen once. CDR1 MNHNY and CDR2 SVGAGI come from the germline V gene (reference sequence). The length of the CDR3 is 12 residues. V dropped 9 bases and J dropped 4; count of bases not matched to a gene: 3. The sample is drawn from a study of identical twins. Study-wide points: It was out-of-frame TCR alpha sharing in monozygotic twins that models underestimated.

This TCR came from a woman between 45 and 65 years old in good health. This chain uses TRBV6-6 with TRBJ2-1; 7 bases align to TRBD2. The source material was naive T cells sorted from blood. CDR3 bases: TGTGCCAGTTGGGGGGGATACAATGAGCAGTTCTTC. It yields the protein CASWGGYNEQFF.